One and the same sample provided the 7 T cell receptor beta chains below, sequenced in a study of cytomegalovirus exposure and HLA in healthy donors. With 60 Vbeta and 13 Jbeta primers, the PCR was carried out. Profiled with immunoSEQ multiplex PCR; TCRdb holds only in-frame clones, not every one. The table gives some 200,000 clones; the top ten clones make up about 6.8% of it. The sample was PBMCs. The origin of the receptors is a man aged 25-45 years in good health and CMV-seronegative.

V usage is TRBV5-1 and J usage is TRBJ2-5, with D uncertain. The end of the DNA aligns better with TRBJ2-7, so the J call may be wrong. The CDR3 loop spans 12 amino acids. Per germline, CDR1 SGHRS and CDR2 YFSETQ. The CDR3 DNA is TGCGCCAGCAGCCCCGCCTCCTACGAGCAGTACTTC. It encodes CASSPASYEQYF.

The chain has TRBV7-2 and TRBJ1-4, with D unresolved. The CDR3 consists of 12 residues. The germline V gene has CDR1 SGHTA and CDR2 FQGNSA. Trimming removed 1 base from V and 12 bases from J, with 9 bases in between. CDR3 sequence: CASSLGREELFF. CDR3 in DNA: TGTGCCAGCAGCTTAGGGCGGGAGGAACTGTTTTTT. The whole variable domain, remainder taken from reference TRBV7-2 and TRBJ1-4, is GAGVSQSPSNKVTEKGKDVELRCDPISGHTALYWYRQSLGQGLEFLIYFQGNSAPDKSGLPSDRFSAERTGGSVSTLTIQRTQQEDSAVYLCASSLGREELFFGSGTQLSVL.

The gene calls are TRBV7-3 and TRBJ2-3, with D perhaps TRBD2 (5 bases). Between the trimmed V and J ends, which lost 0 bases and 0 bases, there was a span of 13 bases. The CDR3 totals 17 residues. Germline CDR1 SGHTA, CDR2 FQGTGA. CDR3 loop: CASSLTISGMSTDTQYF. CDR3 sequence (DNA): TGTGCCAGCAGCTTAACTATCTCCGGGATGAGCACAGATACGCAGTATTTT.

This chain joins TRBV6-6 and TRBJ2-7, with 11 nucleotides matching TRBD1. V gave up 5 bases and J gave up 12 bases; unmatched junction bases: 6. Germline V gives CDR1 MNHNY, CDR2 SVGAGI (reference sequence). The CDR3 has 12 residues. CDR3 in DNA: TGTGCCAGCAGTCGGGACAGGGGGATACCGTACTTC. Amino acids: CASSRDRGIPYF.

The J gene is TRBJ1-1, the V gene TRBV19; D gene uncertain. Germline V CDR1 and CDR2: LNHDA, SQIVND (reference sequence). The CDR3 sequence is 14 residues long. V was cut by 3 bases and J by 0 bases, with 8 bases left in between. The DNA of the CDR3 is TGTGCCAGTAGTATGCCCGGTATGAACACTGAAGCTTTCTTT. Residues: CASSMPGMNTEAFF.

The genes are TRBV28 and TRBJ2-7; 8 bases are a match to TRBD1. Germline V gene sequence: CDR1 MDHEN, CDR2 SYDVKM. The CDR3 length is 18 residues. V trimming: 7 bases; J trimming: 4 bases; junction bases outside the gene matches: 21. CDR3 nucleotides: TGTGCCAGCACCTTTGGACTCTTTAAATGGACAGGGAGATACGAGCAGTACTTC. The encoded protein is CASTFGLFKWTGRYEQYF.

The gene calls are TRBV5-1 and TRBJ2-7, with 7 bases aligning to TRBD1. CDR1 and CDR2 from the germline V gene are SGHRS and YFSETQ. This CDR3 region has 14 residues. V dropped 4 bases and J dropped 0; count of bases not matched to a gene: 4. The CDR3 nucleotides read TGCGCCAGCAGCGTAACAGGGGACTCCTACGAGCAGTACTTC. As protein: CASSVTGDSYEQYF. The whole variable domain, remainder taken from reference TRBV5-1 and TRBJ2-7, is KAGVTQTPRYLIKTRGQQVTLSCSPISGHRSVSWYQQTPGQGLQFLFEYFSETQRNKGNFPGRFSGRQFSNSRSEMNVSTLELGDSALYLCASSVTGDSYEQYFGPGTRLTVT.